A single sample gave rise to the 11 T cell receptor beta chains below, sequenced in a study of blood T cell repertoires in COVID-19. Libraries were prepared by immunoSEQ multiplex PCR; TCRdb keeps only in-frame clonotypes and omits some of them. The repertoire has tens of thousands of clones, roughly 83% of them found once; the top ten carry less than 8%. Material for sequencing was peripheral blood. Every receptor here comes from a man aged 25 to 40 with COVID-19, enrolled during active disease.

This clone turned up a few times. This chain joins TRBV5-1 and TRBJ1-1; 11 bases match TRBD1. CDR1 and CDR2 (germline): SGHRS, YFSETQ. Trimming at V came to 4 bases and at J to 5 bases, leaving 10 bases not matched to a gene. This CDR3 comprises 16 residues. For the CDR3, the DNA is TGCGCCAGCAGCGGCCGGGACAGGGGGTATGAAACTGAAGCTTTCTTT. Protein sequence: CASSGRDRGYETEAFF.

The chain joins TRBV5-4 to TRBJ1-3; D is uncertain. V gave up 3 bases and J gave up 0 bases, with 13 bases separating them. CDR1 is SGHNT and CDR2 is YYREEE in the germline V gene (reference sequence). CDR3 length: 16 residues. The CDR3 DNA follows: TGTGCCAGCAGCTGGAACGGGTCACCCTCTGGAAACACCATATATTTT. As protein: CASSWNGSPSGNTIYF.

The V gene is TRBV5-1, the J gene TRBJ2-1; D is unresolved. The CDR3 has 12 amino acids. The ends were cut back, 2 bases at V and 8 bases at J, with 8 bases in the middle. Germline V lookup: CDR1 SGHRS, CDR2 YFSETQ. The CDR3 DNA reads TGCGCCAGCAGCTTATACACCGATGAGCAGTTCTTC. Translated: CASSLYTDEQFF.

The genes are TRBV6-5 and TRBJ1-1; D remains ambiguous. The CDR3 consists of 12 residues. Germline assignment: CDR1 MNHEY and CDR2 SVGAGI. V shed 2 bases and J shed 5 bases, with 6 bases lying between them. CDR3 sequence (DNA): TGTGCCAGCAGTTACGACGGGACTGAAGCTTTCTTT. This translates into CASSYDGTEAFF.

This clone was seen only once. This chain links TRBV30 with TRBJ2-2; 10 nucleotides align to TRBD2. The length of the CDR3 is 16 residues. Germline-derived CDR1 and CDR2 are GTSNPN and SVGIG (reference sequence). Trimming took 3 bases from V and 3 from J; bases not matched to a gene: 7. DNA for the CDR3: TGTGCCTGGAGGGAGACTAGCGGGTACTACACCGGGGAGCTGTTTTTT. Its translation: CAWRETSGYYTGELFF.

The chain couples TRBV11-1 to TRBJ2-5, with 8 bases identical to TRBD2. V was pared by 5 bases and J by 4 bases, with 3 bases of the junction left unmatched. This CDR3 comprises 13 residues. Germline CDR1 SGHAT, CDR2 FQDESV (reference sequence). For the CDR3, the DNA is TGTGCCAGCAGCGTGGGACTAGGAGAGACCCAGTACTTC. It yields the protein CASSVGLGETQYF.

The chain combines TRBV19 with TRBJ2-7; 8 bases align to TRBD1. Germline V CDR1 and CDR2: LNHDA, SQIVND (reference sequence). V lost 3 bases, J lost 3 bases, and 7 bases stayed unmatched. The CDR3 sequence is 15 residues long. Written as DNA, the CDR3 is TGTGCCAGTAGTATGGTTCGGGACAGGATCTACGAGCAGTACTTC. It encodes CASSMVRDRIYEQYF.

The CDR3 protein is CSGRLAGGPYNEQFF. CDR3 bases: TGCAGCGGGCGACTAGCGGGAGGGCCCTACAATGAGCAGTTCTTC. The J gene is TRBJ2-1, the V gene TRBV29-1, with 14 bases aligning to TRBD2. Looked up from germline, CDR1 is SQVTM and CDR2 is ANQGSEA. The trim removed 7 bases at V and 2 bases at J, leaving 4 bases unmatched. This CDR3 is built from 15 residues.

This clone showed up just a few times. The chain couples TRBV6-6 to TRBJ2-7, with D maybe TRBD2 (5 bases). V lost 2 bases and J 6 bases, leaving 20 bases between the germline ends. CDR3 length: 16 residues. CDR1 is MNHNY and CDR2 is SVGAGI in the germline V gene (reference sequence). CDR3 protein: CASSYVSVGAELEQYF. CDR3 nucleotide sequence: TGTGCCAGCAGTTACGTCTCTGTGGGAGCCGAGCTCGAGCAGTACTTC.

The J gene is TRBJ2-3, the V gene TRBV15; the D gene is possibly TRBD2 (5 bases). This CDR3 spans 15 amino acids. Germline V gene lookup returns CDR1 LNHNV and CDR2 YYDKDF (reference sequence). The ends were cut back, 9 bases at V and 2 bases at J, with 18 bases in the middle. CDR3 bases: TGTGCCACGAGAGAGGGTGACAAAAACACAGATACGCAGTATTTT. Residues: CATREGDKNTDTQYF.

The CDR3, as DNA: TGTGCCAGCAGCTTGGGGGCTCGGGCGCCCCAGCATTTT. Translated, it gives CASSLGARAPQHF. The chain couples TRBV7-2 to TRBJ1-5, with D possibly matching TRBD1 (6 bases). The V end lost 3 bases, the J end lost 9 bases, and 12 bases lay between the germline ends. This CDR3 comprises 13 residues. From germline, CDR1 is SGHTA and CDR2 FQGNSA.